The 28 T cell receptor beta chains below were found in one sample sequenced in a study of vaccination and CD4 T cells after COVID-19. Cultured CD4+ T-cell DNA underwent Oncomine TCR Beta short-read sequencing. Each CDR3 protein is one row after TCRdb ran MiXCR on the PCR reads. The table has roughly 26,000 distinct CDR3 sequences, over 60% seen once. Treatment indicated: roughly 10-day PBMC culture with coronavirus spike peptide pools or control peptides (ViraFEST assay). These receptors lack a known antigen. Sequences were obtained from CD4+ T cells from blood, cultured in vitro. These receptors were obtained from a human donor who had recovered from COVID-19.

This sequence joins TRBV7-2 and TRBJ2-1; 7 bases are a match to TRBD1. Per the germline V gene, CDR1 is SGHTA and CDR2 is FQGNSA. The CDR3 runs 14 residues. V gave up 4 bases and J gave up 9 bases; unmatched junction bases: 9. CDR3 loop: CASSSIVGGIEQFF. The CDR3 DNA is TGTGCCAGCAGCTCCATAGTAGGGGGCATTGAGCAGTTCTTC.

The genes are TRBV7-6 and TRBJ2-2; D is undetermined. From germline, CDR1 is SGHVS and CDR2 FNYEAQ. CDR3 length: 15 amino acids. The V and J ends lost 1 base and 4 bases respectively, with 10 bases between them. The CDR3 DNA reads TGTGCCAGCAGCTTAGGGGGTATCGGCACCGGGGAGCTGTTTTTT. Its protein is CASSLGGIGTGELFF. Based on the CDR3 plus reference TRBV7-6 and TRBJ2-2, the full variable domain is GAGVSQSPRYKVTKRGQDVALRCDPISGHVSLYWYRQALGQGPEFLTYFNYEAQQDKSGLPNDRFSAERPEGSISTLTIQRTEQRDSAMYRCASSLGGIGTGELFFGEGSRLTVL.

The CDR3 reads CSASGGRATGELFF. The CDR3 DNA reads TGCAGTGCTAGCGGGGGCAGGGCCACCGGGGAGCTGTTTTTT. This chain connects TRBV20-1 to TRBJ2-2; D possibly uses TRBD1 or TRBD2 (6 bases each). Germline-derived CDR1 and CDR2 are DFQATT and SNEGSKA (reference sequence). There are 14 residues in the CDR3. V was trimmed by 3 bases and J by 4 bases, leaving 12 bases between them.

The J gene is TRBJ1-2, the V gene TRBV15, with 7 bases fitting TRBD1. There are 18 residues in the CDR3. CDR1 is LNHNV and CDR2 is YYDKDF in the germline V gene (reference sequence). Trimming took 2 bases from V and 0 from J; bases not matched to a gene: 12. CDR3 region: CATSRTRDRSLPNYGYTF. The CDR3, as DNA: TGTGCCACCAGCAGAACCCGGGACAGATCTCTACCTAACTATGGCTACACCTTC.

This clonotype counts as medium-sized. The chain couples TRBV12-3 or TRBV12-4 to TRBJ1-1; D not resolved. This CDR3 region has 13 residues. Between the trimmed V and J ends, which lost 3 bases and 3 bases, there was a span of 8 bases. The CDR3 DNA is TGTGCCAGCAGTTTGGCCATCTACACTGAAGCTTTCTTT. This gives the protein CASSLAIYTEAFF.

CDR3 protein: CASSLSSGRSGELFF. The CDR3 DNA sequence: TGTGCCAGCAGCTTGTCTAGCGGGAGGTCCGGGGAGCTGTTTTTT. The rearrangement links TRBV7-9 to TRBJ2-2; 11 bases are shared with TRBD2. With V trimmed by 3 bases and J by 6 bases, 3 bases remained unmatched. The CDR3 is 15 amino acids. Per the germline V gene, CDR1 is SEHNR and CDR2 is FQNEAQ (reference sequence). Complete variable domain (other parts from reference TRBV7-9 and TRBJ2-2): DTGVSQNPRHKITKRGQNVTFRCDPISEHNRLYWYRQTLGQGPEFLTYFQNEAQLEKSRLLSDRFSAERPKGSFSTLEIQRTEQGDSAMYLCASSLSSGRSGELFFGEGSRLTVL.

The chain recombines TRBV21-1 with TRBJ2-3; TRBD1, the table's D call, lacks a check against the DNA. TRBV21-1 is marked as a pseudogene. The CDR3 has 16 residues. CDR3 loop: CASNHRDRGSPDTQYF. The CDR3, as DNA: TGTGCCAGCAACCACCGAGACAGGGGAAGTCCAGATACGCAGTATTTT.

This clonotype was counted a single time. CDR3 nucleotide sequence: TGTGCCACCAGTGACCCACTTGGACTAGCGGGAGCAGATACGCAGTATTTT. Protein sequence: CATSDPLGLAGADTQYF. The rearrangement uses TRBV24-1 and TRBJ2-3, with 13 positions matching TRBD2. This CDR3 is built from 17 residues. The trim removed 4 bases at V and 4 bases at J, leaving 7 bases unmatched. Germline V gene data show CDR1 as KGHDR and CDR2 as SFDVKD.

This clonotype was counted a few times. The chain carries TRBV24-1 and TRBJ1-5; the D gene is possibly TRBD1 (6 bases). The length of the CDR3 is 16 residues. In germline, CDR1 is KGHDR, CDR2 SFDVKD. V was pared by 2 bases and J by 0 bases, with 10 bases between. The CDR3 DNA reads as TGTGCCACCAGTGATTCACAGGGTTTTAGCAATCAGCCCCAGCATTTT. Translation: CATSDSQGFSNQPQHF.

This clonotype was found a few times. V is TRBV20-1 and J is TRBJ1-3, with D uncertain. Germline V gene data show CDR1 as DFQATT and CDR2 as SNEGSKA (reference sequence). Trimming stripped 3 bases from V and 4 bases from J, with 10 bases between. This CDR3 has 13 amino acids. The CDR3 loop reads CSASLDLGNTIYF. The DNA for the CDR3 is TGCAGTGCTAGTCTGGATCTGGGAAACACCATATATTTT.

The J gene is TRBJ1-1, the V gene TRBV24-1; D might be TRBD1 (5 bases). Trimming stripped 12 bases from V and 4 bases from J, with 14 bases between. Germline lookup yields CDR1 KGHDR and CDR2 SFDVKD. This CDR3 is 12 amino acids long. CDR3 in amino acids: CASSGGGTEAFF. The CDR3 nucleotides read TGTGCCTCATCTGGGGGAGGCACTGAAGCTTTCTTT.

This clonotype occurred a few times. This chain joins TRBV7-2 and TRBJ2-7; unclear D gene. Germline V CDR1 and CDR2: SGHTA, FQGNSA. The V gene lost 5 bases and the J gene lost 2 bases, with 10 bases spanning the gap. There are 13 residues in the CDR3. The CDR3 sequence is CASSRDGTYEQYF. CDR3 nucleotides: TGTGCCAGCAGCCGCGACGGAACCTACGAGCAGTACTTC.

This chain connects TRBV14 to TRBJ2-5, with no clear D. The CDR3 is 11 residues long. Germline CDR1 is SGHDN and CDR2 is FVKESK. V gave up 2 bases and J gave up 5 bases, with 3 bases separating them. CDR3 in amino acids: CASSQRETQYF. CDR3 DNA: TGTGCCAGCAGCCAACGGGAGACCCAGTACTTC. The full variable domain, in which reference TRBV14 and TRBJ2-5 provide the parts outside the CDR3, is EAGVTQFPSHSVIEKGQTVTLRCDPISGHDNLYWYRRVMGKEIKFLLHFVKESKQDESGMPNNRFLAERTGGTYSTLKVQPAELEDSGVYFCASSQRETQYFGPGTRLLVL.

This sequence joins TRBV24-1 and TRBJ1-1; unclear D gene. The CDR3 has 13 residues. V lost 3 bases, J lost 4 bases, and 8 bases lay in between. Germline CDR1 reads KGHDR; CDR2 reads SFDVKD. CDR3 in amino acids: CATSDLKSTEAFF. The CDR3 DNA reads TGTGCCACCAGTGATCTCAAGAGCACTGAAGCTTTCTTT.

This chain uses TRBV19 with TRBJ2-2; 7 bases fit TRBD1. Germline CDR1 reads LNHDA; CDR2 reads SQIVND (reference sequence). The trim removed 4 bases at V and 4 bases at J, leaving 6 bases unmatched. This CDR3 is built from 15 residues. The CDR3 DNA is TGTGCCAGTAGTACGCGACAGGGCGGCACCGGGGAGCTGTTTTTT. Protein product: CASSTRQGGTGELFF.

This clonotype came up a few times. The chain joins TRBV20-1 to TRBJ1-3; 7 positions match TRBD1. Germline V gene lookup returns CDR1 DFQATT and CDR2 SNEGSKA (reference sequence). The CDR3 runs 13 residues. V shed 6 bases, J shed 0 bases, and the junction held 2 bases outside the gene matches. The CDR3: CSARQGSGNTIYF. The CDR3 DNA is TGCAGTGCCCGACAGGGCTCTGGAAACACCATATATTTT.

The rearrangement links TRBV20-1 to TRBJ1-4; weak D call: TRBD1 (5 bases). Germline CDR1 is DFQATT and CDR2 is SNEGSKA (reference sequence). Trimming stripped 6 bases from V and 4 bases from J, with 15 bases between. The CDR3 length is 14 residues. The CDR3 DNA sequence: TGCAGTGCCCAGGGTGGGGCCCTTAATGAAAAACTGTTTTTT. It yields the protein CSAQGGALNEKLFF.

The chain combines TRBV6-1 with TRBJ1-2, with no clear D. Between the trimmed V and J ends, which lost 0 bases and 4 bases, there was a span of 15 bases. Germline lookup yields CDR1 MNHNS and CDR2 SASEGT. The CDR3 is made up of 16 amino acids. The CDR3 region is CASSEAWNRQVYGYTF. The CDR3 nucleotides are TGTGCCAGCAGTGAAGCGTGGAATCGGCAGGTCTATGGCTACACCTTC.

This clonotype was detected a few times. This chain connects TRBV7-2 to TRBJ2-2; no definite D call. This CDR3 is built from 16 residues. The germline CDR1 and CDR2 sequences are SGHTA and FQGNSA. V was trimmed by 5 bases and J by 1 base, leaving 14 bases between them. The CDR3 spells CASSPPVRQNTGELFF. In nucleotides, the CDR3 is TGTGCCAGCAGCCCCCCCGTGCGACAGAACACCGGGGAGCTGTTTTTT.

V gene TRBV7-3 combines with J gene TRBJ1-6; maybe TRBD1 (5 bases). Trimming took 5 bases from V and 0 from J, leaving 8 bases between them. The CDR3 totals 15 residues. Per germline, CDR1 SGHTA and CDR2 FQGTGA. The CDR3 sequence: CASSLGTSYNSPLHF. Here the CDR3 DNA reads TGTGCCAGCAGCCTCGGGACCTCCTATAATTCACCCCTCCACTTT. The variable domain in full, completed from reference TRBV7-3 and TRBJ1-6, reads GAGVSQTPSNKVTEKGKYVELRCDPISGHTALYWYRQSLGQGPEFLIYFQGTGAADDSGLPNDRFFAVRPEGSVSTLKIQRTERGDSAVYLCASSLGTSYNSPLHFGNGTRLTVT.

CDR3 DNA: TGTGCCGCTACGCCGGGACAGGGAGCCCTCTTTTCCCCCTACGAGCAGTACTTC. As protein: CAATPGQGALFSPYEQYF. This chain connects TRBV28 to TRBJ2-7; TRBD1 matches at 9 bases. CDR3 length equals 18 residues. J lost 2 bases, V lost 11 bases, and 22 bases had no gene match. Per the germline V gene, CDR1 is MDHEN and CDR2 is SYDVKM.

The CDR3 nucleotides are TGTGCCAGCAGCTTAGCGGGGGGGTCCTACGAGCAGTACTTC. This codes for CASSLAGGSYEQYF. This chain joins TRBV7-9 and TRBJ2-7; the match to TRBD2 covers 7 bases. The CDR3 has 14 amino acids. V lost 0 bases, J lost 1 base, and 0 bases stayed unmatched. Germline V gene lookup returns CDR1 SEHNR and CDR2 FQNEAQ (reference sequence). Full variable domain (outside the CDR3, taken from reference TRBV7-9 and TRBJ2-7): DTGVSQNPRHKITKRGQNVTFRCDPISEHNRLYWYRQTLGQGPEFLTYFQNEAQLEKSRLLSDRFSAERPKGSFSTLEIQRTEQGDSAMYLCASSLAGGSYEQYFGPGTRLTVT.

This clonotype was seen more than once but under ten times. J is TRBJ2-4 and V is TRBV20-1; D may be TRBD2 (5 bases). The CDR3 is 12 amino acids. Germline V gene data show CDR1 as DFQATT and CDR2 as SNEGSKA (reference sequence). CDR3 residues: CSPSWGADIQYF. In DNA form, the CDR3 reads TGCAGCCCTAGCTGGGGAGCGGACATTCAGTACTTC.

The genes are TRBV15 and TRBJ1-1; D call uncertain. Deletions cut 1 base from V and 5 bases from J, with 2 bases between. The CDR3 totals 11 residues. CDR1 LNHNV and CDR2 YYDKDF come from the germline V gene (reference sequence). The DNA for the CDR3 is TGTGCCACCAGCAGAGGGACTGAAGCTTTCTTT. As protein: CATSRGTEAFF.

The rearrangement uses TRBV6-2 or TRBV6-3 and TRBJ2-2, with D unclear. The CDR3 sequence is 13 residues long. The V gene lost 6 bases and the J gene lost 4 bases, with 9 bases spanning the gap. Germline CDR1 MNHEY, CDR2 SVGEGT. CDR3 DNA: TGTGCCAGCAGCCGAGACGGCACCGGGGAGCTGTTTTTT. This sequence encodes CASSRDGTGELFF.

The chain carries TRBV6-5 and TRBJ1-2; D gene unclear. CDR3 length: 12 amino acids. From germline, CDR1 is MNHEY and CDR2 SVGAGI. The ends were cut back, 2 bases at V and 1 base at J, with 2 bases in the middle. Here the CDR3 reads CASSYDNYGYTF. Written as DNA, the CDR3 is TGTGCCAGCAGTTACGATAACTATGGCTACACCTTC.

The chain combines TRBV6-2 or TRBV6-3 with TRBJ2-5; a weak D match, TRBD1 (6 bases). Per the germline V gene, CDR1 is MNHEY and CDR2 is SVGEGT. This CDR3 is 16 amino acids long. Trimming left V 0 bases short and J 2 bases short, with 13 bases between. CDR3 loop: CASSYSLGGRQETQYF. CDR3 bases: TGTGCCAGCAGTTACTCGCTAGGGGGACGGCAAGAGACCCAGTACTTC.

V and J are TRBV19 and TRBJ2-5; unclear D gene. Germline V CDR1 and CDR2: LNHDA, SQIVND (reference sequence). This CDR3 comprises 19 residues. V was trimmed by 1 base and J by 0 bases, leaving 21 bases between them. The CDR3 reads CASSIAYRAGRRNQETQYF. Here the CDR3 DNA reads TGTGCCAGTAGTATAGCCTATCGGGCTGGTCGACGTAACCAAGAGACCCAGTACTTC.